This entry describes one T cell receptor beta chain. Antigen specificity is unknown. PCR used 60 Vbeta primers and 13 Jbeta primers. Using immunoSEQ multiplex PCR, the repertoire was profiled, and TCRdb retains in-frame clones only, with some absent. The sample holds about 160,000 clones, around 77% seen once. The data originate from a study of cytomegalovirus exposure and HLA in healthy donors. Findings of the study overall: In a later analysis, V- and J-gene trimming of beta chains associated with a DCLRE1C missense variant, replicated independently.

J gave up 0 bases and V 2 bases, and 3 bases lay outside the gene matches. Germline values: CDR1 GTSNPN, CDR2 SVGIG (reference sequence). CDR3 length: 14 residues. This receptor was obtained from a man aged 55 to 70 in good health and CMV-seronegative. Sequencing was carried out using PBMCs. J is TRBJ1-2 and V is TRBV30, with TRBD1 matching over 7 bases. The CDR3 sequence: CAWSPGTANYGYTF. The DNA of the CDR3 is TGTGCCTGGAGTCCTGGGACAGCTAACTATGGCTACACCTTC.